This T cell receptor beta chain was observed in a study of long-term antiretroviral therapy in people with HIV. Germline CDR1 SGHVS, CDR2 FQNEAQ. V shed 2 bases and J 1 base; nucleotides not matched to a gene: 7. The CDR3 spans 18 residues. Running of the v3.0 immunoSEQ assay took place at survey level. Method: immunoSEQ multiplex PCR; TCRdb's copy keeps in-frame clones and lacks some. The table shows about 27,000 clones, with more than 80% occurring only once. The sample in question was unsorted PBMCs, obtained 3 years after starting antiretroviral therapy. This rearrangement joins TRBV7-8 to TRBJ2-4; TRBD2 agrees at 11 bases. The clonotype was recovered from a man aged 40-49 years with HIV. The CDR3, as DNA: TGTGCCAGCAGCTTACCCCGGCGACTAGCGGGGGCCAAAAACATTCAGTACTTC. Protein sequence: CASSLPRRLAGAKNIQYF. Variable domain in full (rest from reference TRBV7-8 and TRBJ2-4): GAGVSQSPRYKVAKRGQDVALRCDPISGHVSLFWYQQALGQGPEFLTYFQNEAQLDKSGLPSDRFFAERPEGSVSTLKIQRTQQEDSAVYLCASSLPRRLAGAKNIQYFGAGTRLSVL.